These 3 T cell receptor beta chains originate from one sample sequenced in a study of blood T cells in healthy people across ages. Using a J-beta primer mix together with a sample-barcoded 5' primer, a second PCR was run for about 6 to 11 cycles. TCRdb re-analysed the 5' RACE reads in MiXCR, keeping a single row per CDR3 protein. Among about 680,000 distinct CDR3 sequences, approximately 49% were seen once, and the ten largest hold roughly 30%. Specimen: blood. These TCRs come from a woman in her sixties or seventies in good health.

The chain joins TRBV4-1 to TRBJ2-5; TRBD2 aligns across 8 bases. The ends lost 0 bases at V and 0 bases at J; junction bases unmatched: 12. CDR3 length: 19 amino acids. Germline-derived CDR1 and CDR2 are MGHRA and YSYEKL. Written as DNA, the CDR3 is TGCGCCAGCAGCCAAGACGGGAGTAGCGGGATTGGATACCAAGAGACCCAGTACTTC. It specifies CASSQDGSSGIGYQETQYF.

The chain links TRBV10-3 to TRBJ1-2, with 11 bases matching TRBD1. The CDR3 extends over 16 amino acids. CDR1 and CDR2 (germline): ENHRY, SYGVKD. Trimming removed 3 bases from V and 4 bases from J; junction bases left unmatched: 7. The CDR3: CAISEGGQGAGYGYTF. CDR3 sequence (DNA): TGTGCCATCAGTGAAGGAGGACAGGGGGCAGGCTATGGCTACACCTTC.

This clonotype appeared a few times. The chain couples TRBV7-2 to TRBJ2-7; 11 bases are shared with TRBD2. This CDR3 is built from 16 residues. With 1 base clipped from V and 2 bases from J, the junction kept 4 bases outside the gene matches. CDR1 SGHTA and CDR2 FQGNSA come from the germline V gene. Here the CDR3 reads CASSLGLAGLPYEQYF. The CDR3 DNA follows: TGTGCCAGCAGCTTAGGACTAGCGGGACTTCCCTACGAGCAGTACTTC.